The entry below describes one T cell receptor beta chain. Its cognate antigen is unknown. This CDR3 has 14 amino acids. The ends lost 5 bases at V and 2 bases at J; junction bases unmatched: 4. The germline gives CDR1 SGHRS, CDR2 YFSETQ. This specimen comes from a study of CD4+ T cells in melanoma. Overall study findings and caveats: CD8+ T cell, macrophage and B cell function reportedly correlated with neoantigen-specific CD4+ T cells. Diverse differentiation states were reported for melanoma neoantigen-specific CD4+ T cells.

The data were produced by immunoSEQ multiplex PCR, yet TCRdb's version contains in-frame clones alone and is incomplete. This sample has 140,000 or so clones; over 90% occur once, and the top ten carry more than 1.5%. The chain links TRBV5-1 to TRBJ2-5, with TRBD1 matching 9 bases. The source of this sequence is a human donor with melanoma. Here the CDR3 reads CASRVGQGQETQYF. In nucleotides, the CDR3 is TGCGCCAGCAGGGTAGGACAGGGGCAAGAGACCCAGTACTTC.